This section outlines one T cell receptor beta chain sequence together with its context. Germline V lookup: CDR1 MDHEN, CDR2 SYDVKM. Trimming stripped 3 bases from V and 6 bases from J, with 8 bases between. The CDR3 has 13 amino acids. Source study methods: Amplifying reference gene primers gave estimates of nucleated cell counts. Profiling relied on immunoSEQ multiplex PCR, and the TCRdb table lists in-frame clones only, not all of them. V, J and clone size are taken as reported in that table, and D and trimming were inferred from the DNA itself. The repertoire has under 500,000 clones, more than 85% of them found once; the top ten carry over 4%. These data are taken from a study of blood T cell repertoires in COVID-19. Study-level background: The United States, Italy and Spain supplied acute and convalescent COVID-19 samples. Nucleic acid was either cDNA or gDNA, and it came from T cells, B-cell-depleted T cells, or PBMCs.

This TCR derives from a woman aged 30 to 39 with acute or convalescent COVID-19. The rearrangement uses TRBV28 and TRBJ2-2; D may be TRBD1 (5 bases). The sequenced material came from peripheral blood. CDR3 sequence: CASSFRVSGELFF. In nucleotides, the CDR3 is TGTGCCAGCAGTTTCAGGGTCTCCGGGGAGCTGTTTTTT.